This T cell receptor (beta chain) emerged from a study of cytomegalovirus exposure and HLA in healthy donors. PCR primers comprised 60 Vbeta and 13 Jbeta primers. Measured with immunoSEQ multiplex PCR; TCRdb has only the in-frame clones, and not every one. The sample shows more than 90,000 clones, roughly four fifths of them seen only once. About this clone: Its antigen is not identified.

Germline V gene lookup returns CDR1 LGHNT and CDR2 FRNRAP. The CDR3 totals 19 residues. With V trimmed by 2 bases and J by 0 bases, 5 bases remained unmatched. Study-level points and caveats: The study flagged some 180 TCR beta chains as cytomegalovirus-associated. Earlier findings revealed that most TCR beta V segments proved productive either about 87% or about 30% of the time.

Sample: PBMCs. V is TRBV12-5 and J is TRBJ2-1; 15 bases are a match to TRBD2. The receptor was derived from a human donor in good health. Here the CDR3 reads CASGLMGLAGGISYNEQFF. The CDR3 DNA follows: TGTGCTAGTGGTTTGATGGGACTAGCGGGGGGAATCTCCTACAATGAGCAGTTCTTC.